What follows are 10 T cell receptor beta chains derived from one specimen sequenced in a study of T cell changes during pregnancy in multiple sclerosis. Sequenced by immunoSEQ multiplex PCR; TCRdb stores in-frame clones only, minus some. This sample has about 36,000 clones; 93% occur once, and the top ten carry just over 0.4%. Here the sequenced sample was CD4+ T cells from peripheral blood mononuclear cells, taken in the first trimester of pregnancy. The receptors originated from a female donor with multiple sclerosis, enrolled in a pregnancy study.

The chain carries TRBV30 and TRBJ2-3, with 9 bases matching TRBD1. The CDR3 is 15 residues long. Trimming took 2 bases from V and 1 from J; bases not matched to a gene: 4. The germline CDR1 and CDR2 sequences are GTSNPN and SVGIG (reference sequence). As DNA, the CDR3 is TGTGCCTGGAGTCTCGGACAGGGGCGCACAGATACGCAGTATTTT. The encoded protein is CAWSLGQGRTDTQYF.

The CDR3 bases are TGTGCCAGCTCGGGGGGCAAAGGGGAGCTGTTTTTT. It encodes CASSGGKGELFF. J is TRBJ2-2 and V is TRBV28; possible D gene TRBD2, 7 bases. With 8 bases removed from V and 8 bases from J, the gap between germline ends came to 12 bases. The CDR3 is 12 amino acids. Germline values: CDR1 MDHEN, CDR2 SYDVKM.

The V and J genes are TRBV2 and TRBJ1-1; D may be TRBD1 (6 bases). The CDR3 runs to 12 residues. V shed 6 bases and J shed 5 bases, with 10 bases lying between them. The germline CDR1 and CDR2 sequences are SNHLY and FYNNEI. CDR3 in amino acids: CASRQGRTEAFF. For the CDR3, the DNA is TGTGCCAGCAGACAGGGTCGGACTGAAGCTTTCTTT.

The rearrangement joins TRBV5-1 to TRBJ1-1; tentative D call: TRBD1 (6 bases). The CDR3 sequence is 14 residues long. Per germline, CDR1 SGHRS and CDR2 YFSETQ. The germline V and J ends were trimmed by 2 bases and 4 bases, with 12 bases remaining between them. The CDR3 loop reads CASSFQGRVTEAFF. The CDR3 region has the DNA TGCGCCAGCAGCTTCCAGGGGCGCGTCACTGAAGCTTTCTTT.

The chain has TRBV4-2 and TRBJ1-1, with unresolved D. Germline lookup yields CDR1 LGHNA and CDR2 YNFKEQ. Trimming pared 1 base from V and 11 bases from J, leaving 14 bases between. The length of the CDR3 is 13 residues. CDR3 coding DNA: TGTGCCAGCAGCCAAGTAGAGGGCCTGGTTGCTTTCTTT. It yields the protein CASSQVEGLVAFF.

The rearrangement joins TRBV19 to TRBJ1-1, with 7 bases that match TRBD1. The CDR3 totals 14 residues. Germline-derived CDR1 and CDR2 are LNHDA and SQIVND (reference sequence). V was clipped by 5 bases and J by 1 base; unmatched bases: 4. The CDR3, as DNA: TGTGCCAGTAGTCCACGGACAGGGAACACTGAAGCTTTCTTT. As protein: CASSPRTGNTEAFF. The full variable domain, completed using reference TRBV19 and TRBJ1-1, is DGGITQSPKYLFRKEGQNVTLSCEQNLNHDAMYWYRQDPGQGLRLIYYSQIVNDFQKGDIAEGYSVSREKKESFPLTVTSAQKNPTAFYLCASSPRTGNTEAFFGQGTRLTVV.

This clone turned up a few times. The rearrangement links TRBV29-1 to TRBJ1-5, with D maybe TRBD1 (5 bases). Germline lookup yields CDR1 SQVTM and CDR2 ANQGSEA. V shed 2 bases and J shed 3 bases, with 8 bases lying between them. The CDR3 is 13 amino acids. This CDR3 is CSVELQVNQPQHF. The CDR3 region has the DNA TGCAGCGTTGAACTACAGGTCAATCAGCCCCAGCATTTT.

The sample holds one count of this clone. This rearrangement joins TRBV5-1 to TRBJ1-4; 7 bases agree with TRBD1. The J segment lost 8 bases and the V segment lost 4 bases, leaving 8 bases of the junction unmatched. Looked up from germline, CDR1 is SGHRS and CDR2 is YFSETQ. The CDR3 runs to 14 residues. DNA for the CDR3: TGCGCCAGCAGCAACCGACAGGGAGGAGAAAAACTGTTTTTT. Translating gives CASSNRQGGEKLFF. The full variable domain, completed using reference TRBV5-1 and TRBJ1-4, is KAGVTQTPRYLIKTRGQQVTLSCSPISGHRSVSWYQQTPGQGLQFLFEYFSETQRNKGNFPGRFSGRQFSNSRSEMNVSTLELGDSALYLCASSNRQGGEKLFFGSGTQLSVL.

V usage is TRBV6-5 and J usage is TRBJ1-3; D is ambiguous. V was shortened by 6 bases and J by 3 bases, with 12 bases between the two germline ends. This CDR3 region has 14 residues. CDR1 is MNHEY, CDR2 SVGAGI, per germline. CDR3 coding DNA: TGTGCCAGCAGCCGGGATGTAGGTGGAAACACCATATATTTT. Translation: CASSRDVGGNTIYF.

The CDR3 reads CASSSRSSYGYTF. CDR3 nucleotides: TGTGCCAGCAGCTCCCGGAGTTCCTATGGCTACACCTTC. The chain is built from TRBV7-9 and TRBJ1-2; D not certain. V dropped 4 bases and J dropped 4 bases, with 10 bases sitting between them. Germline CDR1 reads SEHNR; CDR2 reads FQNEAQ (reference sequence). CDR3 length: 13 amino acids.